The 30 T cell receptor beta chains below were found in one sample sequenced in a study of shared clonotypes between healthy human individuals. The table came from immunoSEQ multiplex PCR; TCRdb's copy has only in-frame clones and leaves some out. The sample yields 950,000 to 1,300,000 clones, about 74% seen once. The source material was memory CD4+ T cells sorted from blood. The subset was: CD45RA-negative fraction. The receptors stem from a man between 18 and 35 years old in good health.

This rearrangement joins TRBV12-5 to TRBJ2-7; D possibly corresponds to TRBD1 (6 bases). This CDR3 has 16 residues. V shed 0 bases and J shed 4 bases, with 16 bases lying between them. Germline CDR1 LGHNT, CDR2 FRNRAP. DNA for the CDR3: TGTGCTAGTGGTTTGGTACTGGAGGACAGTGCTTACGAGCAGTACTTC. Protein product: CASGLVLEDSAYEQYF.

The chain uses TRBV11-2 and TRBJ1-4; no clear D. This CDR3 is built from 14 residues. In germline, CDR1 is SGHAT, CDR2 FQNNGV. V lost 4 bases and J 8 bases, leaving 14 bases between the germline ends. CDR3 sequence reads: CASSSNRLYEKLFF. The CDR3 DNA reads TGTGCCAGCAGCTCCAATAGACTATACGAAAAACTGTTTTTT. Supplemented by reference TRBV11-2 and TRBJ1-4, the full variable domain reads EAGVAQSPRYKIIEKRQSVAFWCNPISGHATLYWYQQILGQGPKLLIQFQNNGVVDDSQLPKDRFSAERLKGVDSTLKIQPAKLEDSAVYLCASSSNRLYEKLFFGSGTQLSVL.

This sequence joins TRBV7-2 and TRBJ2-1, with a weak D call TRBD2 (5 bases). Per the germline V gene, CDR1 is SGHTA and CDR2 is FQGNSA. CDR3 size: 15 residues. Trimming shortened V by 3 bases and J by 6 bases, and 15 bases separated the two germline ends. The CDR3 nucleotides are TGTGCCAGCAGCTTGATGCCTAGCCAAAGCAATGAGCAGTTCTTC. It is translated as CASSLMPSQSNEQFF.

The chain links TRBV4-1 to TRBJ2-3, with D possibly being TRBD2 (5 bases). The CDR3 is 19 amino acids. Germline CDR1 MGHRA, CDR2 YSYEKL. V gave up 0 bases and J gave up 2 bases, with 21 bases separating them. As DNA, the CDR3 is TGCGCCAGCAGCCAAGATGGGCAAGGGAGAGCATCTGCCACAGATACGCAGTATTTT. Its translation: CASSQDGQGRASATDTQYF.

CDR3 sequence (DNA): TGTGCCAGCGGACAGGGGGGAGGAAACACCATATATTTT. It yields the protein CASGQGGGNTIYF. This chain links TRBV19 with TRBJ1-3; 10 bases match TRBD1. V was clipped by 9 bases and J by 4 bases; unmatched bases: 3. CDR1 and CDR2 from the germline V gene are LNHDA and SQIVND (reference sequence). The CDR3 contains 13 residues.

This clone is a singleton in its sample. The J gene is TRBJ1-5, the V gene TRBV2; no reliable D call. CDR1 is SNHLY, CDR2 FYNNEI, per germline. CDR3 length: 14 amino acids. V shed 4 bases and J shed 2 bases, with 9 bases lying between them. The CDR3 here is CASSVGNGNQPQHF. The CDR3 DNA is TGTGCCAGCAGTGTTGGGAATGGCAATCAGCCCCAGCATTTT. Together with reference TRBV2 and TRBJ1-5, the CDR3 gives the full variable domain: EPEVTQTPSHQVTQMGQEVILRCVPISNHLYFYWYRQILGQKVEFLVSFYNNEISEKSEIFDDQFSVERPDGSNFTLKIRSTKLEDSAMYFCASSVGNGNQPQHFGDGTRLSIL.

The chain recombines TRBV11-2 with TRBJ1-1, with D possibly matching TRBD1 (6 bases). Germline V gives CDR1 SGHAT, CDR2 FQNNGV. The CDR3 sequence is 14 residues long. Deletions cut 3 bases from V and 4 bases from J, with 12 bases between. CDR3 nucleotide sequence: TGTGCCAGCAGCTTGGACAGCGTGCGCACTGAAGCTTTCTTT. Translated, it gives CASSLDSVRTEAFF. The complete variable domain, with remaining parts taken from reference TRBV11-2 and TRBJ1-1, reads EAGVAQSPRYKIIEKRQSVAFWCNPISGHATLYWYQQILGQGPKLLIQFQNNGVVDDSQLPKDRFSAERLKGVDSTLKIQPAKLEDSAVYLCASSLDSVRTEAFFGQGTRLTVV.

The chain uses TRBV5-1 and TRBJ2-5; D could derive from TRBD1 or TRBD2 (5 bases each). Germline-derived CDR1 and CDR2 are SGHRS and YFSETQ. V was shortened by 0 bases and J by 5 bases, with 14 bases between the two germline ends. The CDR3 is 15 residues long. CDR3 loop: CASSLGGSLWETQYF. CDR3 bases: TGCGCCAGCAGCTTGGGGGGGTCGTTATGGGAGACCCAGTACTTC.

This clone was observed a single time. V gene TRBV27 combines with J gene TRBJ1-6, with D maybe TRBD1 (5 bases). The CDR3 length is 16 residues. Germline V gene lookup returns CDR1 MNHEY and CDR2 SMNVEV (reference sequence). V gave up 3 bases and J gave up 9 bases, with 18 bases separating them. The CDR3 DNA is TGTGCCAGCAGTTTGTCAAGGGGAGGTTTTAGTTCACCCCTCCACTTT. Translation gives CASSLSRGGFSSPLHF.

This sequence joins TRBV14 and TRBJ1-2; the D gene is possibly TRBD1 (5 bases). Trimming shortened V by 4 bases and J by 2 bases, and 14 bases separated the two germline ends. The germline gives CDR1 SGHDN, CDR2 FVKESK. CDR3 size: 15 residues. CDR3 in DNA: TGTGCCAGCAGCCCCCGGGGCCATTTGAACTATGGCTACACCTTC. This gives the protein CASSPRGHLNYGYTF.

This chain uses TRBV18 with TRBJ2-6, with TRBD2 matching 12 bases. Germline V gives CDR1 KGHSH, CDR2 LQKENI. The CDR3 runs 19 residues. J was trimmed by 0 bases and V by 2 bases; bases with no gene match: 5. This CDR3 reads CASSPVLAGGVSGANVLTF. DNA for the CDR3: TGTGCCAGCTCACCAGTACTAGCGGGAGGCGTCTCTGGGGCCAACGTCCTGACTTTC.

The chain is built from TRBV9 and TRBJ2-7; 7 bases map to TRBD2. The CDR3 sequence is 13 residues long. Germline V gene data show CDR1 as SGDLS and CDR2 as YYNGEE. J was trimmed by 5 bases and V by 4 bases; bases with no gene match: 6. CDR3 DNA sequence: TGTGCCAGCAGCTCGGGGGGTTTTAACGAGCAGTACTTC. Encoded protein: CASSSGGFNEQYF.

The V and J genes are TRBV4-3 and TRBJ2-1; D might be TRBD2 (5 bases). Trimming stripped 1 base from V and 1 base from J, with 17 bases between. The CDR3 length is 18 residues. Germline CDR1 LGHNA, CDR2 YSLEER. The CDR3 coding sequence is TGCGCCAGCAGCCAAGGCACGGGGAGCGGCCTATCCTACAATGAGCAGTTCTTC. This gives the protein CASSQGTGSGLSYNEQFF.

V gene TRBV30 combines with J gene TRBJ1-5; no clear D. Trimming shortened V by 5 bases and J by 6 bases, and 11 bases separated the two germline ends. The CDR3 contains 12 residues. Germline values: CDR1 GTSNPN, CDR2 SVGIG (reference sequence). The CDR3 DNA sequence: TGTGCCTGGGGACTCGGAAGTCAGCCCCAGCATTTT. Translation gives CAWGLGSQPQHF.

V gene TRBV18 combines with J gene TRBJ1-6; D remains unclear. This CDR3 comprises 16 residues. In germline, CDR1 is KGHSH, CDR2 LQKENI. V gave up 4 bases and J gave up 0 bases, with 10 bases separating them. The CDR3 here is CASSREGRSYNSPLHF. DNA for the CDR3: TGTGCCAGCTCACGCGAGGGCCGCTCCTATAATTCACCCCTCCACTTT.

Only a few counts were recorded for this clone. V is TRBV19 and J is TRBJ2-1, with D maybe TRBD1 (5 bases). Germline V gene lookup returns CDR1 LNHDA and CDR2 SQIVND (reference sequence). The CDR3 is made up of 16 amino acids. V was shortened by 3 bases and J by 0 bases, with 12 bases between the two germline ends. In DNA form, the CDR3 reads TGTGCCAGTAGTATGGGGCAGCTTAGCTCCTACAATGAGCAGTTCTTC. It codes for CASSMGQLSSYNEQFF.

This clone was picked up a small number of times. V and J are TRBV27 and TRBJ2-7; a weak D match, TRBD1 (5 bases). The CDR3 consists of 10 residues. Between the trimmed V and J ends, which lost 10 bases and 9 bases, there was a span of 13 bases. The germline V gene has CDR1 MNHEY and CDR2 SMNVEV (reference sequence). This CDR3 is CAISGLGQYF. The CDR3 DNA sequence: TGTGCCATCTCAGGGTTGGGGCAGTACTTC.

The V call is TRBV9, the J call TRBJ2-6; D not certain. The CDR3 spans 18 residues. V was shortened by 4 bases and J by 0 bases, with 17 bases between the two germline ends. Germline values: CDR1 SGDLS, CDR2 YYNGEE. The CDR3 loop reads CASSSKDGSSSGANVLTF. CDR3 DNA sequence: TGTGCCAGCAGCTCAAAAGACGGATCCTCCTCTGGGGCCAACGTCCTGACTTTC.

This sequence joins TRBV4-3 and TRBJ2-2, with 8 bases matching TRBD2. Per germline, CDR1 LGHNA and CDR2 YSLEER. The CDR3 sequence is 14 residues long. J lost 4 bases, V lost 6 bases, and 4 bases had no gene match. The CDR3 here is CASRREAGTGELFF. The DNA for the CDR3 is TGCGCCAGCAGGCGGGAGGCGGGCACCGGGGAGCTGTTTTTT.

This clone was detected many times. This chain links TRBV29-1 with TRBJ1-2, with 11 bases aligning to TRBD1. Germline V lookup: CDR1 SQVTM, CDR2 ANQGSEA. CDR3 length: 14 residues. The V gene end was trimmed by 3 bases and the J gene end by 8 bases; junction bases not matched to a gene: 8. This chain's CDR3 is CSVDPAGTGGGYTF. CDR3 in DNA: TGCAGCGTTGATCCAGCCGGGACAGGGGGGGGCTACACCTTC.

The gene calls are TRBV5-6 and TRBJ2-3; D is unresolved. The CDR3 sequence is 13 residues long. The germline V and J ends were trimmed by 0 bases and 4 bases, with 6 bases remaining between them. Germline V gene data show CDR1 as SGHDT and CDR2 as YYEEEE. CDR3 residues: CASSLDFSDTQYF. The CDR3, as DNA: TGTGCCAGCAGCTTGGACTTCTCAGATACGCAGTATTTT.

This clone was counted a few times. J is TRBJ1-1 and V is TRBV27; D is undetermined. CDR1 and CDR2 (germline): MNHEY, SMNVEV (reference sequence). The germline V and J ends were trimmed by 5 bases and 1 base, with 11 bases remaining between them. The CDR3 is 14 amino acids. The CDR3 coding sequence is TGTGCCAGCAGTCCCGGATATTCGAACACTGAAGCTTTCTTT. Its protein is CASSPGYSNTEAFF.

This clone has only a few counts. The rearrangement uses TRBV5-1 and TRBJ1-6; TRBD1 is a possible D gene (6 bases). Germline V gene sequence: CDR1 SGHRS, CDR2 YFSETQ. Trimming shortened V by 2 bases and J by 2 bases, and 11 bases separated the two germline ends. The length of the CDR3 is 16 residues. The CDR3 here is CASSLQGSPYNSPLHF. CDR3 nucleotide sequence: TGCGCCAGCAGCTTACAGGGAAGTCCCTATAATTCACCCCTCCACTTT.

Concerning this clone: The same CDR3 arises from other DNA sequences in this sample as well. The chain combines TRBV9 with TRBJ2-1; TRBD2 aligns across 8 bases. CDR1 and CDR2 from the germline V gene are SGDLS and YYNGEE. V lost 0 bases to trimming and J lost 6 bases; unmatched junction nucleotides: 5. The CDR3 has 15 amino acids. CDR3 nucleotide sequence: TGTGCCAGCAGCGTAGAGGGGACTAGTCCCAATGAGCAGTTCTTC. This codes for CASSVEGTSPNEQFF.

The chain links TRBV6-1 to TRBJ1-2, with D hard to call. The CDR3 consists of 13 residues. Deletions cut 1 base from V and 7 bases from J, with 10 bases between. Germline V lookup: CDR1 MNHNS, CDR2 SASEGT. For the CDR3, the DNA is TGTGCCAGCAGTGAAGGGGCCGTAGGTGGCTACACCTTC. This sequence encodes CASSEGAVGGYTF.

V gene TRBV7-9 combines with J gene TRBJ1-2; D is unresolved. The CDR3 runs to 14 residues. V lost 1 base, J lost 0 bases, and 6 bases lay in between. Looked up from germline, CDR1 is SEHNR and CDR2 is FQNEAQ (reference sequence). The CDR3 DNA reads TGTGCCAGCAGCTTAGGAGGATCTAACTATGGCTACACCTTC. As protein: CASSLGGSNYGYTF.

The count of this clone is one. V gene TRBV28 combines with J gene TRBJ2-7; D ambiguous. Between the trimmed V and J ends, which lost 3 bases and 4 bases, there was a span of 16 bases. This CDR3 contains 15 residues. Germline V CDR1 and CDR2: MDHEN, SYDVKM. The CDR3 sequence is CASSFEDGGRYEQYF. DNA for the CDR3: TGTGCCAGCAGTTTTGAGGACGGCGGACGGTACGAGCAGTACTTC.

The genes are TRBV6-5 and TRBJ2-7, with TRBD2 identical over 11 bases. The CDR3 has 14 residues. V trimming: 6 bases; J trimming: 2 bases; junction bases outside the gene matches: 3. CDR1 and CDR2 from the germline V gene are MNHEY and SVGAGI. The CDR3 DNA is TGTGCCAGCAGGCTAGCGGGAGGCCCCTACGAGCAGTACTTC. Its protein product is CASRLAGGPYEQYF.

This clone has a count of ten or more. The rearrangement uses TRBV5-1 and TRBJ1-3; D gene uncertain. This CDR3 comprises 12 residues. V was shortened by 6 bases and J by 0 bases, with 4 bases between the two germline ends. Germline V gene lookup returns CDR1 SGHRS and CDR2 YFSETQ. The CDR3 region is CASIGSGNTIYF. The DNA for the CDR3 is TGCGCCAGCATAGGCTCTGGAAACACCATATATTTT.

The genes are TRBV27 and TRBJ2-2; a weak D match, TRBD1 (6 bases). Between the trimmed V and J ends, which lost 6 bases and 1 base, there was a span of 12 bases. The CDR3 runs to 15 residues. Per the germline V gene, CDR1 is MNHEY and CDR2 is SMNVEV (reference sequence). In DNA, the CDR3 is TGTGCCAGCAGGTTGGAACAGGGGAACACCGGGGAGCTGTTTTTT. This translates into CASRLEQGNTGELFF.